The clone carrying this T cell receptor (beta chain) has a count of ten or more. Its antigen is not identified. Samples came from axillary lymph nodes draining the breast cancer. Trimming removed 3 bases from V and 0 bases from J; junction bases left unmatched: 2. The CDR3 length is 15 residues. Germline CDR1 reads SGHVS; CDR2 reads FQNEAQ. The sample is drawn from a study of breast tumors, draining lymph nodes, adjacent tissues. Whole-study findings and limits: Compared with basal-like, luminal-like tumors shared significantly more repertoire with nontumor tissue. Tumor TCR diversity was below lymph nodes but above nontumor tissue.

TCRdb reprocessed the multiplex PCR reads with MiXCR, giving one entry per CDR3 protein. Of about 230,000 distinct CDR3 sequences listed, approximately 31% are singletons. The gene calls are TRBV7-8 and TRBJ2-4; 7 bases are shared with TRBD2. Material for sequencing was axillary lymph node tissue. This TCR derives from a female donor with breast cancer. Some clones in this sample may be carry-over from other donors' samples. CDR3 sequence (DNA): TGTGCCAGCAGCTTCGGGAGGCTAGCCAAAAACATTCAGTACTTC. It specifies CASSFGRLAKNIQYF.